Below, 29 T cell receptor beta chains from the same sample are listed, as sequenced in a study of cytomegalovirus exposure and HLA in healthy donors. TCRdb's copy holds only in-frame clones and misses some; the assay was immunoSEQ multiplex PCR. The data show about 310,000 clones, approximately 85% seen once. Material: PBMCs. The receptors were gathered from a man aged 25 to 40 in good health and CMV-seronegative.

The chain couples TRBV4-3 to TRBJ1-6, with a weak D call TRBD1 (6 bases). Germline CDR1 is LGHNA and CDR2 is YSLEER. This CDR3 is 14 amino acids long. V lost 1 base and J 5 bases, leaving 6 bases between the germline ends. The CDR3 region is CASSQGTDNSPLHF. The CDR3 nucleotides read TGCGCCAGCAGCCAAGGGACAGATAATTCACCCCTCCACTTT.

The chain uses TRBV4-3 and TRBJ1-1; D is ambiguous. The CDR3 extends over 14 amino acids. The V gene's germline CDR1 is LGHNA and CDR2 YSLEER. Trimming shortened V by 1 base and J by 1 base, and 7 bases separated the two germline ends. DNA for the CDR3: TGCGCCAGCAGCCAAGGGCAAACGAACACTGAAGCTTTCTTT. Translating it yields CASSQGQTNTEAFF.

The rearrangement joins TRBV27 to TRBJ2-3, with 8 bases identical to TRBD1. V lost 8 bases to trimming and J lost 2 bases; unmatched junction nucleotides: 9. Germline CDR1 is MNHEY and CDR2 is SMNVEV (reference sequence). There are 15 residues in the CDR3. The chain's CDR3 is CASADRGELTDTQYF. The CDR3 bases are TGTGCCAGCGCAGACAGGGGCGAACTCACAGATACGCAGTATTTT.

The chain links TRBV2 to TRBJ2-5; D is ambiguous. The CDR3 covers 15 residues. Germline loops: CDR1 SNHLY, CDR2 FYNNEI. Trimming removed 2 bases at V and 1 base at J, with 11 bases between. The CDR3, as DNA: TGTGCCAGCAGTGAAATGCGGCGGATCCAAGAGACCCAGTACTTC. This codes for CASSEMRRIQETQYF.

The V gene is TRBV29-1, the J gene TRBJ2-3; tentative D call: TRBD1 (6 bases). There are 15 residues in the CDR3. Germline V gives CDR1 SQVTM, CDR2 ANQGSEA. V dropped 4 bases and J dropped 2 bases, with 16 bases sitting between them. CDR3 sequence (DNA): TGCAGCGTTGCTACAGGGTTCTCCGACACAGATACGCAGTATTTT. This sequence encodes CSVATGFSDTDTQYF.

J is TRBJ2-7 and V is TRBV6-6; TRBD2 matches 12 bases. CDR3 length: 14 residues. The germline CDR1 and CDR2 sequences are MNHNY and SVGAGI (reference sequence). V was pared by 5 bases and J by 6 bases, with 5 bases of the junction left unmatched. The CDR3 DNA is TGTGCCAGCAGTCGACTAGCGGGGGCAGGCGAGCAGTACTTC. This translates into CASSRLAGAGEQYF.

This clone was seen a single time. This sequence joins TRBV25-1 and TRBJ2-7; 8 positions match TRBD2. V shed 10 bases and J 3 bases; nucleotides not matched to a gene: 8. The CDR3 loop spans 13 amino acids. Germline assignment: CDR1 MGHDK and CDR2 SYGVNS. This CDR3 reads CATTGGVFYEQYF. DNA of the CDR3: TGTGCCACCACCGGGGGGGTATTCTACGAGCAGTACTTC.

CDR3 in amino acids: CASSPQGDWGQPQHF. CDR3 DNA: TGTGCCAGCAGCCCACAGGGCGATTGGGGTCAGCCCCAGCATTTT. The genes are TRBV7-9 and TRBJ1-5; TRBD1 is a possible D gene (6 bases). This CDR3 comprises 15 residues. Trimming cost V 5 bases and J 6 bases, with 17 bases left between them. Germline loops: CDR1 SEHNR, CDR2 FQNEAQ (reference sequence).

The CDR3 DNA follows: TGTGCCAGCTCACTATTGGGACAGGGGGCAACAACCTACGAGCAGTACTTC. Protein sequence: CASSLLGQGATTYEQYF. This chain joins TRBV18 and TRBJ2-7; TRBD1 matches at 12 bases. The germline gives CDR1 KGHSH, CDR2 LQKENI. With 4 bases clipped from V and 2 bases from J, the junction kept 9 bases outside the gene matches. This CDR3 comprises 17 residues.

This chain links TRBV6-6 with TRBJ2-6, with no clear D. Germline V gives CDR1 MNHNY, CDR2 SVGAGI (reference sequence). Trimming pared 6 bases from V and 0 bases from J, leaving 6 bases between. The CDR3 runs to 14 residues. This CDR3 reads CASSGSSGANVLTF. CDR3 coding DNA: TGTGCCAGCAGCGGTAGCTCTGGGGCCAACGTCCTGACTTTC.

The rearrangement links TRBV14 to TRBJ2-7, with 7 bases fitting TRBD2. The germline gives CDR1 SGHDN, CDR2 FVKESK. This CDR3 has 16 amino acids. V lost 2 bases to trimming and J lost 2 bases; unmatched junction nucleotides: 9. CDR3 nucleotides: TGTGCCAGCAGCCAAAGGGGAGGGCTGGACACCTACGAGCAGTACTTC. This translates into CASSQRGGLDTYEQYF. The whole variable domain, remainder taken from reference TRBV14 and TRBJ2-7, is EAGVTQFPSHSVIEKGQTVTLRCDPISGHDNLYWYRRVMGKEIKFLLHFVKESKQDESGMPNNRFLAERTGGTYSTLKVQPAELEDSGVYFCASSQRGGLDTYEQYFGPGTRLTVT.

The V and J genes are TRBV11-3 and TRBJ2-3; perhaps TRBD1 as D (5 bases). The V and J ends lost 5 bases and 4 bases respectively, with 10 bases between them. Germline loops: CDR1 SGHNT, CDR2 YENEEA. This CDR3 region has 13 residues. The DNA of the CDR3 is TGTGCCAGCAGCCTCATGACAGCAGATACGCAGTATTTT. Its protein is CASSLMTADTQYF.

This clone was counted between two and nine times. CDR3 protein: CASSPDRGEYNEQFF. The CDR3 region has the DNA TGTGCCAGCAGTCCTGACAGGGGGGAATACAATGAGCAGTTCTTC. The V and J genes are TRBV2 and TRBJ2-1, with TRBD1 matching 9 bases. Germline V lookup: CDR1 SNHLY, CDR2 FYNNEI. The CDR3 runs 15 residues. V dropped 5 bases and J dropped 4; count of bases not matched to a gene: 6.

The chain combines TRBV11-3 with TRBJ2-3, with 9 positions matching TRBD2. This CDR3 spans 15 amino acids. Germline values: CDR1 SGHNT, CDR2 YENEEA. J lost 4 bases, V lost 0 bases, and 2 bases had no gene match. Here the CDR3 DNA reads TGTGCCAGCAGCTTAGAAGCGGGGGGATCAGATACGCAGTATTTT. Translated, it gives CASSLEAGGSDTQYF.

The rearrangement uses TRBV6-5 and TRBJ2-7, with TRBD1 matching 12 bases. There are 15 residues in the CDR3. Germline V gene lookup returns CDR1 MNHEY and CDR2 SVGAGI. J was trimmed by 7 bases and V by 0 bases; bases with no gene match: 4. The CDR3 spells CASSYSRDRGREQYF. The CDR3 DNA follows: TGTGCCAGCAGTTACTCGAGGGACAGGGGGCGGGAGCAGTACTTC.

V gene TRBV5-1 combines with J gene TRBJ2-1, with 8 bases identical to TRBD2. Looked up from germline, CDR1 is SGHRS and CDR2 is YFSETQ. The CDR3 consists of 14 residues. V lost 3 bases, J lost 15 bases, and 14 bases stayed unmatched. CDR3 in amino acids: CASSSPGGSGVAFF. The CDR3 region has the DNA TGCGCCAGCAGCTCGCCGGGGGGTAGCGGGGTTGCGTTCTTC.

This clone has more than one count but fewer than ten. The chain carries TRBV6-5 and TRBJ1-2; D is undetermined. V was shortened by 0 bases and J by 5 bases, with 7 bases between the two germline ends. Germline V gene data show CDR1 as MNHEY and CDR2 as SVGAGI. The CDR3 contains 13 residues. The CDR3 DNA reads as TGTGCCAGCAGTTACTCGAGAACTTATGGCTACACCTTC. As protein: CASSYSRTYGYTF.

The chain is built from TRBV11-2 and TRBJ2-7; D may be TRBD2 (6 bases). V was cut by 2 bases and J by 4 bases, with 12 bases left in between. Looked up from germline, CDR1 is SGHAT and CDR2 is FQNNGV. This CDR3 is 14 amino acids long. The DNA for the CDR3 is TGTGCCAGCAGCTTATCGGCGGGGTGGTACGAGCAGTACTTC. It yields the protein CASSLSAGWYEQYF.

This chain uses TRBV5-4 with TRBJ2-3, with TRBD1 matching 7 bases. This CDR3 has 14 residues. CDR1 is SGHNT, CDR2 YYREEE, per germline (reference sequence). V was clipped by 3 bases and J by 0 bases; unmatched bases: 1. CDR3 in DNA: TGTGCCAGCAGCTGGGACAGAAGCACAGATACGCAGTATTTT. It encodes CASSWDRSTDTQYF.

The chain couples TRBV5-4 to TRBJ1-4, with TRBD1 identical over 8 bases. CDR1 and CDR2 (germline): SGHNT, YYREEE (reference sequence). The CDR3 has 15 amino acids. V lost 0 bases to trimming and J lost 5 bases; unmatched junction nucleotides: 3. The CDR3 sequence: CASSLAGGLNEKLFF. The DNA of the CDR3 is TGTGCCAGCAGCTTGGCAGGGGGCTTAAATGAAAAACTGTTTTTT.

The chain links TRBV30 to TRBJ2-1, with no clear D. Germline lookup yields CDR1 GTSNPN and CDR2 SVGIG (reference sequence). The CDR3 is 12 residues long. Trimming took off 2 bases at V and 5 bases at J, with 7 bases between the two ends. CDR3: CAWSKRDNEQFF. The CDR3 nucleotides read TGTGCCTGGAGTAAGCGTGACAATGAGCAGTTCTTC.

The chain joins TRBV19 to TRBJ1-2, with a tentative D call TRBD1 (6 bases). V lost 7 bases, J lost 0 bases, and 12 bases lay in between. The CDR3 covers 14 residues. CDR1 and CDR2 (germline): LNHDA, SQIVND (reference sequence). CDR3: CASTLQGTNYGYTF. The CDR3 coding sequence is TGTGCCAGTACCTTACAGGGAACTAACTATGGCTACACCTTC.

V is TRBV6-5 and J is TRBJ1-1; TRBD1 aligns across 7 bases. Trimming removed 5 bases from V and 12 bases from J; junction bases left unmatched: 6. Germline V gene lookup returns CDR1 MNHEY and CDR2 SVGAGI. The CDR3 runs to 11 residues. Here the CDR3 DNA reads TGTGCCAGCAGTAGGGACAGTTCAACTTTCTTT. It codes for CASSRDSSTFF.

The V gene is TRBV13, the J gene TRBJ2-6; D possibly corresponds to TRBD1 (5 bases). In germline, CDR1 is PRHDT, CDR2 FYEKMQ (reference sequence). The CDR3 loop spans 16 amino acids. V shed 2 bases and J shed 2 bases, with 10 bases lying between them. CDR3 sequence: CASSLTRVAGANVLTF. The CDR3 DNA is TGTGCCAGCAGCTTAACCAGGGTCGCTGGGGCCAACGTCCTGACTTTC.

The rearrangement links TRBV18 to TRBJ1-1; perhaps TRBD1 as D (6 bases). V shed 6 bases and J shed 1 base, with 15 bases lying between them. The CDR3 spans 15 residues. Looked up from germline, CDR1 is KGHSH and CDR2 is LQKENI. The CDR3 loop is CASSRTELKNTEAFF. CDR3 sequence (DNA): TGTGCCAGCTCCCGGACAGAGCTTAAGAACACTGAAGCTTTCTTT.

V and J are TRBV27 and TRBJ2-5, with 7 nucleotides matching TRBD2. CDR3 size: 19 residues. The V gene's germline CDR1 is MNHEY and CDR2 SMNVEV (reference sequence). V shed 7 bases and J 1 base; nucleotides not matched to a gene: 21. The CDR3 reads CASNRPKSQAGYTQETQYF. CDR3 DNA: TGTGCCAGCAATAGACCAAAAAGCCAAGCGGGGTATACCCAAGAGACCCAGTACTTC.

The chain carries TRBV5-6 and TRBJ1-2, with D possibly matching TRBD1 (6 bases). V gave up 4 bases and J gave up 5 bases, with 12 bases separating them. Per germline, CDR1 SGHDT and CDR2 YYEEEE. The CDR3 runs 13 residues. The CDR3 loop reads CASSAGTSYGYTF. The CDR3, as DNA: TGTGCCAGCAGCGCCGGGACATCGTATGGCTACACCTTC.

The chain uses TRBV6-6 and TRBJ1-2, with no clear D. Germline CDR1 reads MNHNY; CDR2 reads SVGAGI (reference sequence). V lost 6 bases to trimming and J lost 8 bases, with 16 bases between them. The CDR3 extends over 13 amino acids. DNA of the CDR3: TGTGCCAGCAGCCCCACTAACATTATAGGCTACACCTTC. Translation: CASSPTNIIGYTF.

The chain has TRBV5-4 and TRBJ2-7, with 12 positions matching TRBD1. V dropped 4 bases and J dropped 9; count of bases not matched to a gene: 11. Per the germline V gene, CDR1 is SGHNT and CDR2 is YYREEE (reference sequence). The CDR3 has 15 amino acids. The CDR3 spells CASSHPGTGGAGQYF. The CDR3 DNA reads as TGTGCCAGCAGCCATCCCGGGACAGGGGGCGCGGGGCAGTACTTC.